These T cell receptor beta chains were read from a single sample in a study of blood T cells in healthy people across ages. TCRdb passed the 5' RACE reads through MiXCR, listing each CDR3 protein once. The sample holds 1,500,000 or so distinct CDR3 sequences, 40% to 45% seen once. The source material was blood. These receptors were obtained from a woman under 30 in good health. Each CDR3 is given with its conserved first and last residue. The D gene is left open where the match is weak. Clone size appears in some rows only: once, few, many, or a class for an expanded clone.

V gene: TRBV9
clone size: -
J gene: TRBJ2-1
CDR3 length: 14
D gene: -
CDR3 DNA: TGTGCCAGCAGCGCAACTGACCCCTACAATGAGCAGTTCTTC
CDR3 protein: CASSATDPYNEQFF

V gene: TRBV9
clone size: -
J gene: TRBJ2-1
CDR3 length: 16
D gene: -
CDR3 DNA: TGTGCCAGCAGCGTAGCTGGGCAATCACGGAACAATGAGCAGTTCTTC
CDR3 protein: CASSVAGQSRNNEQFF

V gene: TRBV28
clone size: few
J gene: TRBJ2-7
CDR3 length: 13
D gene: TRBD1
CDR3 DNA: TGTGCCAGCAGTCACGGACAGGTCCACGAGCAGTACTTC
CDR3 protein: CASSHGQVHEQYF

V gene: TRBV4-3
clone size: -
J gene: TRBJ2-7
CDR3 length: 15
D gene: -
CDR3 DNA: TGCGCCAGCAGCCAAGAGGCAGGGGACTACAATGAGCAGTACTTC
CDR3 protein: CASSQEAGDYNEQYF

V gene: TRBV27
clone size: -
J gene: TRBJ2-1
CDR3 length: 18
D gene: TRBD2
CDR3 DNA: TGTGCCAGCAGCGGGGAGGCCTTCGGGACTAGCGTAAACAATGAGCAGTTCTTC
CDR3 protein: CASSGEAFGTSVNNEQFF

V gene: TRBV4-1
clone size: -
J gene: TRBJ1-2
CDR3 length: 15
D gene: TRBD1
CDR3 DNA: TGCGCCAGCAGCCAAGACGACAGGGGGTTCTATGGCTACACCTTC
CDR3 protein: CASSQDDRGFYGYTF

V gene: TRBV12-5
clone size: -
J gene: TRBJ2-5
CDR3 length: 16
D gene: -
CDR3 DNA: TGTGCTAGTGGTCCTCCAGCTCGGTTAGGACAAGAGACCCTGTACTTC
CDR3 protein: CASGPPARLGQETLYF

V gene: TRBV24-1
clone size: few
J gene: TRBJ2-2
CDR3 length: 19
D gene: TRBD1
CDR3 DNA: TGTGCCACCAGTGGACCCTCCTCCGGGACAGTGGCGAACACCGGGGAGCTGTTTTTT
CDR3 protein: CATSGPSSGTVANTGELFF

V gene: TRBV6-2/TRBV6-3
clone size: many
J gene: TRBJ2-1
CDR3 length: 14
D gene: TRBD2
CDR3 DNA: TGCGCCAGCGGGGGGGGGAGCTCCTACAATGAGCAGTTCTTC
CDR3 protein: CASGGGSSYNEQFF

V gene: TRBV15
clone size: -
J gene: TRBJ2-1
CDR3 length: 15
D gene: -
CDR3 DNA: TGTGCCACCAGCAGAGCCAAATCCTCCTACAATGAGCAGTTCTTC
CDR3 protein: CATSRAKSSYNEQFF

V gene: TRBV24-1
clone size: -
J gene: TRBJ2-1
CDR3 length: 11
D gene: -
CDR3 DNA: TGTGCCACCGGCCGGGACAATGAGCAGTTCTTC
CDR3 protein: CATGRDNEQFF

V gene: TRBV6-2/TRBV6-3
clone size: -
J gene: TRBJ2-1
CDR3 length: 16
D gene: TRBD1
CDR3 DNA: TGTGCCAGCAGTCGGACAGGGAAGTTCTCCTACAATGAGCAGTTCTTC
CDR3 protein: CASSRTGKFSYNEQFF

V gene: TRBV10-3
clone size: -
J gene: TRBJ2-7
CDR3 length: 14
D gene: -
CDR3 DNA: TGTGCCATCAGTGATGGAGGAACCTCCTACGAGCAGTACTTC
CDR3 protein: CAISDGGTSYEQYF

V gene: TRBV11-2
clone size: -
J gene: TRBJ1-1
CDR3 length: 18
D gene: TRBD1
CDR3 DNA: TGTGCCAGCAGCTTAGGGGACAGGGGACACCCTTTGAACACTGAAGCTTTCTTT
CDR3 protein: CASSLGDRGHPLNTEAFF

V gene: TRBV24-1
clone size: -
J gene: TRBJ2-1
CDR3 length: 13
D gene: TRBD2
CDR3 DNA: TGTGCCACCAGTGACTCAGGACTAGTTGAGCAGTTCTTC
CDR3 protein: CATSDSGLVEQFF

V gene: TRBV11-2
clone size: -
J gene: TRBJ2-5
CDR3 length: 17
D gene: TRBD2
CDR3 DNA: TGTGCCAGCAGCTTAGTTGGGACTAGCGGAGGGGAGGAGACCCAGTACTTC
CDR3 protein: CASSLVGTSGGEETQYF

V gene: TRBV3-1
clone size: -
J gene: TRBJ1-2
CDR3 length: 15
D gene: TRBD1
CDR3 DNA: TGTGCCAGCAGCCAAATGTACGGGACAGACTATGGCTACACCTTC
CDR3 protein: CASSQMYGTDYGYTF

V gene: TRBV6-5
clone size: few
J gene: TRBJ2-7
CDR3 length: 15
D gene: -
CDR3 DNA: TGTGCCAGCACCGAACGGGGGGCTGCCCGCTACGAGCAGTACTTC
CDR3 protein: CASTERGAARYEQYF

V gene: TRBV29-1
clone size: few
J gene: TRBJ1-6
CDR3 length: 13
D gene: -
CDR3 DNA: TGCAGCGTCCTAGGGGATAATAATTCACCCCTCCACTTT
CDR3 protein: CSVLGDNNSPLHF

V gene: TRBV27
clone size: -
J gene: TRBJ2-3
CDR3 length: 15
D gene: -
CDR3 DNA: TGTGCCACCCAGCCAACAGGACTAACCACAGATACGCAGTATTTT
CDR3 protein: CATQPTGLTTDTQYF

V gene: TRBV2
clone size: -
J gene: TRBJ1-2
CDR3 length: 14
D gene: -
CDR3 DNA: TGTGCCAGCAGTGAAACGGGACGGGACTATGGCTACACCTTC
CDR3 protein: CASSETGRDYGYTF

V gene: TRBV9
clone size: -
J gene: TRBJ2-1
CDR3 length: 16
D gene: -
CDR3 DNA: TGTGCCAGCAGCGTAGCCGCGGACGTGGAACGTAATGAGCAGTTCTTC
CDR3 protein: CASSVAADVERNEQFF

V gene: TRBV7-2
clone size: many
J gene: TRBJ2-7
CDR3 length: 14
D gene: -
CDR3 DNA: TGTGCCAGCAGCTTCGGGCCCAGCTCCTACGAGCAGTACTTC
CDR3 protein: CASSFGPSSYEQYF

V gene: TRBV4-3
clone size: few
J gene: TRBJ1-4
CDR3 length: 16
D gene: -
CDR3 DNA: TGCGCCAGCAGCCATCGGACGCGGGGCGTTGGTGAAAAACTGTTTTTT
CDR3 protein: CASSHRTRGVGEKLFF